Listed below are T cell receptor beta chains from one sample, sequenced in a study of T cells in Graves' hyperthyroidism and ophthalmopathy. TCRdb reprocessed the multiplex PCR reads via MiXCR and lists one record per CDR3 protein. The sample includes about 350,000 distinct CDR3 sequences, 15% to 20% seen only once; the top ten take 15% to 19%. Sequenced material: blood. These receptors were obtained from a woman aged 40 to 49 with Graves' ophthalmopathy. Each CDR3 is given with its conserved first and last residue. The D gene is left open where the match is weak. Clone size is shown for a subset of rows, as once, few, many or a class of expanded clone.

>-|TRBV7-9|many|TRBJ2-7
TGTGCCAGCAGCTTTTCTGACAGCTACGAGCAGTACTTC
CASSFSDSYEQYF
>TRBD1|TRBV12-3/TRBV12-4|many|TRBJ2-7
TGTGCCAGCAGTAGGGTCTCGGGACAGGTTTTCCCCTACGAGCAGTACTTC
CASSRVSGQVFPYEQYF
>TRBD2|TRBV9|many|TRBJ2-2
TGTGCCAGCAGCCCCCGTAGCGGGCCCGGGGAGCTGTTTTTT
CASSPRSGPGELFF
>-|TRBV6-5|many|TRBJ1-2
TGTGCCAGCAGTCCATTCCGGATACCTAACTATGGCTACACCTTC
CASSPFRIPNYGYTF
>-|TRBV11-2|many|TRBJ2-7
TGTGCCAGCAGCTTAGTCTACGGGGAATCCTACGAGCAGTACTTC
CASSLVYGESYEQYF
>-|TRBV6-2/TRBV6-3|once|TRBJ2-7
TGTGCCAGCAGCCTATCCCAGGAGTCCGACGAGCAGTACTTC
CASSLSQESDEQYF
>TRBD1|TRBV6-1|many|TRBJ1-5
TGTGCCAGTACGATTCGACAGGGAAGCAATCAGCCCCAGCATTTT
CASTIRQGSNQPQHF
>-|TRBV11-1|many|TRBJ1-5
TGTGCCAGCAGCTTATGGTGGAGAGAACCAAATAGCAATCAGCCCCAGCATTTT
CASSLWWREPNSNQPQHF
>TRBD1|TRBV27|many|TRBJ2-7
TGTGCCAGCAGGGAACATAGCAGGACAGGGCCCAACGAGCAGTACTTC
CASREHSRTGPNEQYF
>-|TRBV28|many|TRBJ2-2
TGTGCCAGCAGCCCCGCCCTTAACACCAACACCGGGGAGCTGTTTTTT
CASSPALNTNTGELFF
>-|TRBV29-1|many|TRBJ1-1
TGCAGCGTTGTGGTCCATTACGGAACTGAAGCTTTCTTT
CSVVVHYGTEAFF
>-|TRBV24-1|many|TRBJ1-5
TGTGCCACCAGTGCAACGGACAGCTATAGCAATCAGCCCCAGCATTTT
CATSATDSYSNQPQHF
>-|TRBV4-1|few|TRBJ2-7
TGCGCCAGCAGCCATCCCGGACCATACGAGCAGTACTTC
CASSHPGPYEQYF
>TRBD2|TRBV11-2|many|TRBJ2-7
TGTGCCAGCAGTTCGGGAGGGCCGGTTTACGAGCAGTACTTC
CASSSGGPVYEQYF
>-|TRBV20-1|few|TRBJ1-3
TGCAGTGCTTCCGGCCTCGTTGGAAACACCATATATTTT
CSASGLVGNTIYF
>-|TRBV11-1|many|TRBJ1-5
TGTGCCAGCAGCTTTACGGCTCCTGGGGGCAATCAGCCCCAGCATTTT
CASSFTAPGGNQPQHF
>-|TRBV19|many|TRBJ1-3
TGTGCCAGTAGTACCTTTGACGGACGCTCTGGAAACACCATATATTTT
CASSTFDGRSGNTIYF
>-|TRBV15|many|TRBJ1-3
TGTGCCACCAGCAGATATGGGGCACCCGGAAACACCATATATTTT
CATSRYGAPGNTIYF
>-|TRBV27|-|TRBJ1-1
TGTGCCAGACAGGGTCTCACTGAAGCTTTCTTT
CARQGLTEAFF
>TRBD2|TRBV27|many|TRBJ2-7
TGTGCCAGCAGTTTCGGACTAGCGGCCTACGAGCAGTACTTC
CASSFGLAAYEQYF
>-|TRBV11-2|-|TRBJ2-7
TGTGCCAGCAGCCTTGACCTGATCGGGGACTACGAGCAGTACTTC
CASSLDLIGDYEQYF
>-|TRBV12-3/TRBV12-4|many|TRBJ2-7
TGTGCCAGCAGCCCGGGACCCCACGAGCAGTACTTC
CASSPGPHEQYF
>-|TRBV7-2|-|TRBJ2-2
TGTGCCAGCAGCTTAGAAGGGGGGTCCGGGGAGCTGTTTTTT
CASSLEGGSGELFF
>-|TRBV12-3/TRBV12-4|few|TRBJ1-2
TGTGCCAGCAGTTTAGGGGTGAGGGACTATGGCTACACCTTC
CASSLGVRDYGYTF
>-|TRBV11-1|many|TRBJ2-7
TGTGCCAGCAGCTCGTTACCCACAGGGGAGCAGTACTTC
CASSSLPTGEQYF
>-|TRBV6-1|-|TRBJ2-5
TGTGCCAGCGATCTCAACGGCAGACGGGAGACCCAGTACTTC
CASDLNGRRETQYF
>-|TRBV6-5|few|TRBJ1-5
TGTGCCAGCAGTTACAGGGGCGCGGAGCCCCAGCATTTT
CASSYRGAEPQHF
>-|TRBV15|many|TRBJ1-1
TGTGCCACCAGCAGAGAAACGGGGACGGCGAACACTGAAGCTTTCTTT
CATSRETGTANTEAFF
>-|TRBV6-1|-|TRBJ1-2
TGTGCCAGCAGACCCAGAGGCAGGAATGATGGCTACACCTTC
CASRPRGRNDGYTF
>-|TRBV15|few|TRBJ1-2
TGTGCCACCAGCAGGAGGGGAGTTTATGATGGCTACACCTTC
CATSRRGVYDGYTF
>-|TRBV20-1|many|TRBJ2-7
TGCAGTGCCACGGGGGTAGGCAATGAGCAGTACTTC
CSATGVGNEQYF
>-|TRBV28|-|TRBJ1-6
TGTGCCAGCAGTTTTGGAGGGATCGAGGCGCCCCTCCACTTT
CASSFGGIEAPLHF
>TRBD1|TRBV2|few|TRBJ1-2
TGTGCCAGCATGGGGGACAGGGGAGGTGGCTACACCTTC
CASMGDRGGGYTF
>-|TRBV28|many|TRBJ2-7
TGTGCCAGCGGGGGAGTTTCCTACGAGCAGTACTTC
CASGGVSYEQYF
>-|TRBV6-2/TRBV6-3|-|TRBJ1-5
TGTGCCAGCTCACCCCTGGGGCCAGGTGGTTTAACGTGGGGCAATCAGCCCCAGCATTTT
CASSPLGPGGLTWGNQPQHF
>-|TRBV27|few|TRBJ1-1
TGTGCCAGCAGTTTAGAGGGGGACCGAACTGAAGCTTTCTTT
CASSLEGDRTEAFF
>-|TRBV18|many|TRBJ2-5
TGTGCCAGCTCACCGAAACCCCAAGAGACCCAGTACTTC
CASSPKPQETQYF
>-|TRBV29-1|many|TRBJ2-5
TGCAGCGTTGGGGGTTCAGAGACCCAGTACTTC
CSVGGSETQYF
>TRBD1|TRBV7-2|-|TRBJ1-1
TGTGCCAGCAGCTTAGCCCCGACAGGGACTGAAGCTTTCTTT
CASSLAPTGTEAFF
>-|TRBV27|many|TRBJ1-1
TGTGCCAGCAGTTCGGGGGTCGGTACTGAAGCTTTCTTT
CASSSGVGTEAFF
>-|TRBV20-1|many|TRBJ1-1
TGCAGTGCTAGATCGGGGGCAGCGATTAACACTGAAGCTTTCTTT
CSARSGAAINTEAFF
>-|TRBV6-2/TRBV6-3|-|TRBJ2-7
TGTGCCAGCATGACGGGTCGCGGTTTCAGCTACGAGCAGTACTTC
CASMTGRGFSYEQYF
>-|TRBV6-2/TRBV6-3|many|TRBJ1-3
TGTGCCAGCAGCAACAGGCGTCGAGGCACCATATATTTT
CASSNRRRGTIYF
>-|TRBV7-9|many|TRBJ2-7
TGTGCCAGCAGAAAAGGGGTTGACAACTTGATCTACGAGCAGTACTTC
CASRKGVDNLIYEQYF
>TRBD1|TRBV7-2|many|TRBJ2-4
TGTGCCAGCAGCCCCGGGACAGGGCAGGGCATTCAGTACTTC
CASSPGTGQGIQYF
>-|TRBV12-3/TRBV12-4|many|TRBJ2-7
TGTGCCAGCAAGGTGGTGGGGGTCTCCTACGAGCAGTACTTC
CASKVVGVSYEQYF
>-|TRBV12-3/TRBV12-4|-|TRBJ1-1
TGTGCCAGCAGTTGCCTTGCCTGGACTGAAGCTTCCTTT
CASSCLAWTEASF
>-|TRBV28|many|TRBJ2-7
TGTGCCAGCAGTTTAAGGATCTCCTACGAGCAGTACTTC
CASSLRISYEQYF
>-|TRBV5-1|-|TRBJ2-7
TGCGCCAGCAGCTTGCCCGGGCAGTACTTC
CASSLPGQYF
>-|TRBV28|many|TRBJ1-1
TGTGCCAGCAGTTTATTGCGTGGTAGGGGGTGGGCTTTCTTT
CASSLLRGRGWAFF
>TRBD1|TRBV7-8|many|TRBJ1-2
TGTGCCAGCAGGCCCAACGAAGGGGGCTACTATGGCTACACCTTC
CASRPNEGGYYGYTF
>TRBD1|TRBV5-1|many|TRBJ2-2
TGCGCCAGCAGCTTGGGGGGACAGCCCACCGGGGAGCTGTTTTTT
CASSLGGQPTGELFF
>-|TRBV2|few|TRBJ2-7
TGTGCCAGCAGTGATAGGTTTTACTACGAGCAGTACTTC
CASSDRFYYEQYF